The present entry profiles one TCR beta chain with its context. This clone is classified as medium-sized (0.01 to 0.1%). Its binding antigen is unknown. Per-base quality was not reported, and no clone a single base away is much larger than it. Inclusion was restricted to participants for whom at least one PBMC sample before ART initiation and at least two post-ART samples were available. Treatment was received in the United States of America by all participants with HIV. Before DNA extraction, cryopreserved samples of roughly 1-10 million PBMC were thawed and washed. At the time of the earliest PBMC sample, participants with HIV were aged between roughly 20 and 54 years. PBMC samples were contributed by each participant from 1-4 timepoints before ART initiation and 2-8 timepoints after ART initiation, with a median of 7 samples. For every participant, serial HIV viral load, CD4+ T-cell count, ART history and demographic data were obtained. Genomic DNA was extracted from unsorted PBMC with a Qiagen kit on a QIAcube, processed in batches of 12 samples.

The immunoSEQ hsTCRB v3.0 assay was used at survey level resolution for TRB variable region sequencing. A depth of roughly 35,000-50,000 T-cell genomes per sample was targeted for TRB sequencing. Pooled TRB libraries were sequenced on an Illumina MiSeq with a v3 150-cycle kit. The original pipeline was this. Repertoire analysis was performed in R inside a reproducible Nextflow workflow that covered QC, data transformation and analysis. Custom analyses were implemented in LymphoSeq2, an R package for AIRR-Seq data exploration. After excluding several samples that yielded fewer than 5000 total TRB sequences, 150 to 200 HIV repertoires remained for analysis. Among the roughly 200 retained HIV repertoires, 55 to 60 were collected before ART initiation and 129 were collected after ART initiation. Each repertoire was downsampled to 5000 TRB nucleotide sequences, and summary statistics were averaged across 100 downsampling iterations. TRB sequences were retained for analysis only if CDR3 regions of at least seven amino acids were present. Two measures captured diversity: a Shannon entropy-derived clonality score and the Gini coefficient. Repertoire networks linked the top 5000 CDR3 amino acid sequences whenever two sequences differed by an edit distance of one. GLIPH2 predicted antigen specificity groups and MHC restriction for TRB CDR3 amino acid sequences. Known CMV, EBV, HIV or tissue antigen associations were flagged by matching CDR3 amino acid sequences against VDJdb and McPAS-TCR. Pre-ART, post-ART and control groups were compared with Wilcoxon signed-rank tests and Holm-Bonferroni correction. TCRdb stores this immuneACCESS table with in-frame sequences only. Part of the clones is absent; in the studies checked, under half of the shortfall reflects unresolved V genes, and no reason is known for the rest. From that table come the V and J calls and clone size; the DNA was used to work out D and trimming. Across this sample there are about 27,000 clones, with 70% to 90% seen only once. Approximately 9% of the sample comes from the top ten.

This record comes from a study of long-term antiretroviral therapy in people with HIV (dated by TCRdb to the early 2020s). For the study in its entirety: The earliest samples were collected approximately a decade before the 2015 WHO recommendation for immediate ART, a period when ART was typically delayed until CD4 counts fell. A retrospective serial study tested whether changes in peripheral blood TRB repertoire composition and diversity were associated with ART initiation and durable HIV suppression. A total of roughly 180 cryopreserved PBMC samples were contributed to the cohort by 30 adults with confirmed HIV infection, with samples collected serially over a mean of around 6 years (range 1-12). Eleven of the 30 participants with HIV were female. Test extractions of a monoclonal T-cell line alongside approximately 34 polyclonal samples showed no cross-contamination during QIAcube processing.

CDR1 WNHNN and CDR2 SYGVQD were looked up in the germline V gene (reference sequence). Including the terminal cysteine and phenylalanine, the CDR3 comprises 14 residues. The entry retains the CDR3 DNA only, 42 bases that are in frame from base 1. Trimming accounts for 4 bases at V and 5 bases at J, while the number of junction bases matched to no gene is 7. Findings and caveats that apply to the study as a whole: Inferences about post-ART repertoire changes are limited because no data were available on ART adherence, viral resistance or therapy changes. The samples span the years 2004 to 2017, and the ART regimens used may be less effective than current regimens. HIV repertoires had narrower CDR3 length ranges than controls, and the network structure suggested an antigen-experienced repertoire that shifted only slightly toward naive after ART. Unsorted PBMC were profiled instead of sorted CD4+ and CD8+ T cells because pre-ART samples had limited cell numbers. Starting ART was linked to a significant rise in TRB diversity, yet even after long-term ART the diversity remained significantly lower than in transplant donor controls. At every time point, the repertoire was dominated by expanded TRB clones first identified before ART initiation, although this dominance fluctuated and, in many PLHIV, declined after ART. Owing to limited PBMC availability, only the TCR beta chain was sequenced, without alpha chain pairing.

The source is a man aged 40-49 years with HIV. The chain is made from TRBV10-1 and TRBJ2-7; a stretch of 8 junction bases matches TRBD2. Here the sequenced sample was unsorted PBMCs, taken 3 years after starting antiretroviral therapy. The DNA is TGCGCCAGCAGTGGGGCTAGCGGGTCCCACGAGCAGTACTTC. The translation is CASSGASGSHEQYF.